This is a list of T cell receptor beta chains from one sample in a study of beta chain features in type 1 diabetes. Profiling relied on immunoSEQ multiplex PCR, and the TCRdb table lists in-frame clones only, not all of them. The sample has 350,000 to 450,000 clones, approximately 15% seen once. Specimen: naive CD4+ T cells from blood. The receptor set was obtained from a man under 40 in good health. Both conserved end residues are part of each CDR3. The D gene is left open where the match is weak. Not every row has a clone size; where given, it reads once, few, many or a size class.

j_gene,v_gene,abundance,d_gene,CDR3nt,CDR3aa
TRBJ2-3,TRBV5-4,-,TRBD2,TGTGCCAGCAGCACCGGGACTAGCGGTAGCACAGATACGCAGTATTTT,CASSTGTSGSTDTQYF
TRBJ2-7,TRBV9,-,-,TGTGCCAGCAGCGTAGAGTTGGGGCCCTACGAGCAGTACTTC,CASSVELGPYEQYF
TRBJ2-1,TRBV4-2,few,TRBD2,TGTGCCAGCAGGACTAGCGGGAGGACAAATGAGCAGTTCTTC,CASRTSGRTNEQFF
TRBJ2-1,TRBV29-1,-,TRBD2,TGCAGCGTTGAGGCTAGCGGGAGAGGTGAGCAGTTCTTC,CSVEASGRGEQFF
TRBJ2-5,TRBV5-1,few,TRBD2,TGCGCCAGCAGCAGGCTAGCGGAAGAGACCCAGTACTTC,CASSRLAEETQYF
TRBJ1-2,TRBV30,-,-,TGTGCCTGGAGTGTAGGACAGAAGAGCTATGGCTACACCTTC,CAWSVGQKSYGYTF
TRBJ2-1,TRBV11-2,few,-,TGTGCCAGCAGCTTGGTCCGACGGTACAATGAGCAGTTCTTC,CASSLVRRYNEQFF
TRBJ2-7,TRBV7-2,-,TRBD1,TGTGCCAGCAGCTTATCACGGACAGGGGTCTACGAGCAGTACTTC,CASSLSRTGVYEQYF
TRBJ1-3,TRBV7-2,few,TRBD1,TGTGCCAGCAGCAGGAGACAGGGTGGGACTGGAAACACCATATATTTT,CASSRRQGGTGNTIYF
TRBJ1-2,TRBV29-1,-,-,TGCAGTGGCGGGGAGGACTATGGCTACACCTTC,CSGGEDYGYTF
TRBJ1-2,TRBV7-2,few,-,TGTGCCAGCAGCTTAACCAAATTGACAGGTGCCTTCTATGGCTACACCTTC,CASSLTKLTGAFYGYTF
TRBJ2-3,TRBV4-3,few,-,TGCGCCAGCAGCCAAGACGGGAGATGGGCAGATACGCAGTATTTT,CASSQDGRWADTQYF
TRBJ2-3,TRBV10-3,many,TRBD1,TGTGCCATCCGGGACAGCCGCACAGATACGCAGTATTTT,CAIRDSRTDTQYF
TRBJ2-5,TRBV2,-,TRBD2,TGTGCCAGCAGTGAAGCGCTTGGGACTAGCAGGGACTTC,CASSEALGTSRDF
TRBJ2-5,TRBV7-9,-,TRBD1,TGTGCCAGCAGTTACACAGGGGTCCAAGAGACCCAGTACTTC,CASSYTGVQETQYF
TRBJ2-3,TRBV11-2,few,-,TGTGCCAGCAGCTTAGGTTTGCTAACGTGGCCAGGTACGCAGTATTTT,CASSLGLLTWPGTQYF
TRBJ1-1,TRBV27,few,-,TGTGCCAGTCAAAGCTCGGGACACACGAACACTGAAGCTTTCTTT,CASQSSGHTNTEAFF
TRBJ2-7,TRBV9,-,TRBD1,TGTGCCAGCAGCGACGGGACAGGGGCTTACGAGCAGTACTTC,CASSDGTGAYEQYF
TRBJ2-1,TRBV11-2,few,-,TGTGCCAGCAGCCCAGGGGTAAATGAGCAGTTCTTC,CASSPGVNEQFF
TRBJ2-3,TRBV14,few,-,TGTGCCAGCAGCCAAGACCCCGGACTGGGGAGGGATACGCAGTATTTT,CASSQDPGLGRDTQYF
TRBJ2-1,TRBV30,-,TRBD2,TGTGCCTGGAGCGAGGGACTAGCGGGAGGAAATAATGAGCAGTTCTTC,CAWSEGLAGGNNEQFF
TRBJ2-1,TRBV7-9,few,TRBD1,TGTGCCAGCAGCTTAAGGACAGGGGGCTACAATGAGCAGTTCTTC,CASSLRTGGYNEQFF
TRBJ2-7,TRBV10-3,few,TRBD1,TGTGCCATCAGTGACGGGACAGGGGACTACGAGCAGTACTTC,CAISDGTGDYEQYF
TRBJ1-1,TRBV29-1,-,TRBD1,TGCAGCGTTGTGGGGCCCGGGACAGGGGCAAGGAACACTGAAGCTTTCTTT,CSVVGPGTGARNTEAFF
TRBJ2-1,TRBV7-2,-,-,TGTGCCAGCACCCCCCAGGGGCGGGCTTACTACAATGAGCAGTTCTTC,CASTPQGRAYYNEQFF
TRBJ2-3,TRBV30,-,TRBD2,TGTGCCTGGAGCACTAGCGGGAGTCTCACAGATACGCAGTATTTT,CAWSTSGSLTDTQYF
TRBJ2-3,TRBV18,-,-,TGTGCCAGCTCGCCGGACGGAGCTAGCACAGATACGCAGTATTTT,CASSPDGASTDTQYF
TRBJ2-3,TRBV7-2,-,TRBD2,TGTGCCAGCAGCCAGGGACTAGGTGGCACAGATACGCAGTATTTT,CASSQGLGGTDTQYF
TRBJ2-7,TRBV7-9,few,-,TGTGCCAGCAGCTTAGCGGAGTCCCTCTACGAGCAGTACTTC,CASSLAESLYEQYF
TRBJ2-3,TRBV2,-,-,TGTGCCAGCGGAATCGGCGGGATTTCTACAGATACGCAGTATTTT,CASGIGGISTDTQYF
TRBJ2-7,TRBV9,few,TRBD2,TGTGCCAGCAGCGCGGGACTAGCGGGTATTTACGAGCAGTACTTC,CASSAGLAGIYEQYF
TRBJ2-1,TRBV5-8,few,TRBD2,TGTGCCAGCAGCCGGTGGACTAGTTTCAACAATGAGCAGTTCTTC,CASSRWTSFNNEQFF
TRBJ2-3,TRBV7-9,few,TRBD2,TGTGCCAGCAACCCGACTAGCGGGAGGGTTGCAGATACGCAGTATTTT,CASNPTSGRVADTQYF
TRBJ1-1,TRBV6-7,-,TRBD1,TGTGCCAGCAGTCCAATCAGGACAGGGGGCCGCTTCCATTACACTGAAGCTTTCTTT,CASSPIRTGGRFHYTEAFF
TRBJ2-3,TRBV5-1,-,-,TGCGCCAGCAGAAGGAGCGGGTACACAGATACGCAGTATTTT,CASRRSGYTDTQYF
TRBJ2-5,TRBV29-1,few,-,TGCAGCGGGCATTTTGGGTGGGAGACCCAGTACTTC,CSGHFGWETQYF
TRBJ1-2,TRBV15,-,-,TGTGCCACCAGCATTTCGTGGGAGAGAGGCTACACCTTC,CATSISWERGYTF
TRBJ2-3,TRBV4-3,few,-,TGCGCCAGCAGCCACGTAGGACAGAGCACAGATACGCAGTATTTT,CASSHVGQSTDTQYF
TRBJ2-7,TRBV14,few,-,TGTGCCAGCAGCCAGGGACCCTACGAGCAGTACTTC,CASSQGPYEQYF
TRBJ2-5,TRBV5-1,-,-,TGCGCCAGCAGCGAATGGGGGAAACAACAAGAGACCCAGTACTTC,CASSEWGKQQETQYF
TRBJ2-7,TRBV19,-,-,TGTGCCTCAAGTACGGGGAGCGGCTACGAGCAGTACTTC,CASSTGSGYEQYF
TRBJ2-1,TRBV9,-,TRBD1,TGTGCCAGCAGTAGCACAGGGGTTGGGAGTGAGCAGTTCTTC,CASSSTGVGSEQFF
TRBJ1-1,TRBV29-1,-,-,TGCAGCGTCACACGTAGCATGAACACTGAAGCTTTCTTT,CSVTRSMNTEAFF